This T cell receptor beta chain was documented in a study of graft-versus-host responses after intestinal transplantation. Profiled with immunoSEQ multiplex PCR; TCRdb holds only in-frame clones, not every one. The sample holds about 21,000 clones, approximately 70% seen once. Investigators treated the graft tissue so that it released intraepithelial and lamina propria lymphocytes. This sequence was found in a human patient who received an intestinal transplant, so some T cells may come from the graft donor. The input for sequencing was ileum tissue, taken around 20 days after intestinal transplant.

The CDR3 loop is CASSGTGRDYGYTF. The CDR3 DNA reads as TGTGCCAGCAGTGGGACAGGGCGGGACTATGGCTACACCTTC. This chain uses TRBV6-6 with TRBJ1-2; 9 nucleotides line up with TRBD1. Germline V gives CDR1 MNHNY, CDR2 SVGAGI (reference sequence). Losses at the gene ends were 5 bases for V and 3 bases for J; bases not matched to a gene: 4. This CDR3 spans 14 amino acids.